This T cell receptor (beta chain) was documented in a study of cytotoxic CD8 clonotypes in ibrutinib-treated CLL. Libraries were prepared by immunoSEQ multiplex PCR; TCRdb keeps only in-frame clonotypes and omits some of them. The data show around 330,000 clones, with 67% seen just once and about 5.9% held by the top ten. The study's findings and limits: Clonality went up at the time of ibrutinib response, stayed stable in sustained remission, and later dropped back toward its baseline level at progression. Clonotypes that were public were uncommon, and they contracted or stayed stable on treatment.

This clone was picked up a small number of times. Its cognate antigen is unknown. The germline CDR1 and CDR2 sequences are MNHNY and SVGAGI (reference sequence). CDR3 length: 16 amino acids. V was shortened by 6 bases and J by 3 bases, with 20 bases between the two germline ends. This chain joins TRBV6-6 and TRBJ1-2; maybe TRBD1 (6 bases). The TCR was taken from a human donor with chronic lymphocytic leukemia. This specimen consisted of PBMCs, obtained after 36 months of ibrutinib treatment. This chain's CDR3 is CASRFTQGVSDYGYTF. CDR3 DNA sequence: TGTGCCAGCAGATTTACACAGGGTGTATCTGACTATGGCTACACCTTC.